Each of the 5 T cell receptor beta chains below was sequenced from the same sample in a study of Ad26.COV2.S vaccination and SARS-CoV-2 variants. Treatment here: 15 to 20 received Ad26.COV2.S at low or high dose, single or two shots; about five received placebo; per-sample allocation not given. The samples were gathered on day 63 after the first injection of vaccine or placebo. Sequencing was performed with immunoSEQ multiplex PCR; in TCRdb, only in-frame clones are kept and a portion is missing. The data contain fewer than 500,000 clones, 90% of them seen just once; the ten biggest clones take up 10% to 15%. Specimen: peripheral blood, collected in a trial of Ad26.COV2.S vaccine versus placebo. Every receptor here comes from a person aged 18-60 years who received the Ad26.COV2.S COVID-19 vaccine or a placebo.

The chain carries TRBV18 and TRBJ2-5, with TRBD1 as a possible D gene (6 bases). V shed 2 bases and J shed 1 base, with 11 bases lying between them. Looked up from germline, CDR1 is KGHSH and CDR2 is LQKENI. CDR3 length: 15 amino acids. The CDR3 DNA sequence: TGTGCCAGCTCACCAAATCAGGGGCGCCAAGAGACCCAGTACTTC. Its translation: CASSPNQGRQETQYF.

This rearrangement joins TRBV6-6 to TRBJ2-2; D is unresolved. The germline gives CDR1 MNHNY, CDR2 SVGAGI (reference sequence). V was cut by 1 base and J by 3 bases, with 9 bases left in between. The CDR3 runs to 15 residues. The CDR3 DNA follows: TGTGCCAGCAGTTACTACGGTACGGACACCGGGGAGCTGTTTTTT. Protein product: CASSYYGTDTGELFF.

V is TRBV9 and J is TRBJ1-6, with 9 bases that match TRBD1. Per germline, CDR1 SGDLS and CDR2 YYNGEE. With V trimmed by 4 bases and J by 7 bases, 12 bases remained unmatched. This CDR3 is 17 amino acids long. CDR3 DNA: TGTGCCAGCAGCTTTTCCGGACAGGGGTCAAAAAATTCACCCCTCCACTTT. It codes for CASSFSGQGSKNSPLHF.

The chain couples TRBV20-1 to TRBJ2-2; possibly TRBD1 for D (5 bases). CDR1 and CDR2 from the germline V gene are DFQATT and SNEGSKA (reference sequence). CDR3 length: 14 amino acids. Trimming left V 3 bases short and J 5 bases short, with 13 bases between. The CDR3 sequence is CSASNRRSTGELFF. In nucleotides, the CDR3 is TGCAGTGCTAGTAACAGGAGATCTACCGGGGAGCTGTTTTTT.

This clone was seen just once. The V and J genes are TRBV4-3 and TRBJ1-5; no clear D gene. The V gene lost 0 bases and the J gene lost 6 bases, with 6 bases spanning the gap. The CDR3 runs 13 residues. Looked up from germline, CDR1 is LGHNA and CDR2 is YSLEER. This CDR3 is CASSQDGAQPQHF. DNA of the CDR3: TGCGCCAGCAGCCAAGACGGAGCTCAGCCCCAGCATTTT.